The 13 T cell receptor beta chains below all came from one sample that was sequenced in a study of T cell responses to AZD1222 COVID-19 vaccine. Here immunoSEQ multiplex PCR was the method, and the copy in TCRdb shows in-frame clones only, minus some. The repertoire holds about 110,000 clones, approximately 90% seen once, with roughly 7.8% in the top ten. Sequenced here: peripheral blood, sampled on day 0 of AZD1222 vaccination. These TCRs come from an adult in good health.

This chain links TRBV19 with TRBJ1-6; 7 bases match TRBD1. Germline V lookup: CDR1 LNHDA, CDR2 SQIVND (reference sequence). V lost 3 bases, J lost 11 bases, and 16 bases stayed unmatched. CDR3 size: 17 residues. The chain's CDR3 is CASSIERRETGKPPLHF. CDR3 nucleotide sequence: TGTGCCAGTAGTATCGAACGTCGTGAGACAGGGAAGCCACCCCTCCACTTT.

The chain joins TRBV19 to TRBJ2-7; D unclear. The V end lost 4 bases, the J end lost 2 bases, and 12 bases lay between the germline ends. CDR1 LNHDA and CDR2 SQIVND come from the germline V gene (reference sequence). The CDR3 covers 14 residues. The CDR3 region has the DNA TGTGCCAGTAGTACCCAGGACGGAGCCTACGAGCAGTACTTC. This translates into CASSTQDGAYEQYF.

The rearrangement uses TRBV12-5 and TRBJ1-3; D is possibly TRBD1 (6 bases). This CDR3 is 13 amino acids long. Trimming took 9 bases from V and 3 from J, leaving 12 bases between them. Germline assignment: CDR1 LGHNT and CDR2 FRNRAP. CDR3 residues: CASTGWSGNTIYF. The CDR3 nucleotides read TGTGCTAGCACAGGGTGGAGTGGAAACACCATATATTTT.

This sequence joins TRBV3-1 (or the pseudogene TRBV3-2) and TRBJ2-3, with D possibly matching TRBD1 (5 bases). The CDR3 consists of 14 residues. V was pared by 2 bases and J by 5 bases, with 11 bases between. CDR1 and CDR2 from the germline V gene are LGHDT and YNNKEL (reference sequence). In nucleotides, the CDR3 is TGTGCCAGCAGCCAAAGGGGTGGGTTAGATACGCAGTATTTT. As protein: CASSQRGGLDTQYF.

In this sample, this clone turned up once. This chain connects TRBV7-8 to TRBJ1-3; 7 nucleotides align to TRBD1. This CDR3 spans 16 amino acids. Looked up from germline, CDR1 is SGHVS and CDR2 is FQNEAQ. The J segment lost 2 bases and the V segment lost 0 bases, leaving 4 bases of the junction unmatched. The CDR3 sequence is CASSLAPGTAGNTIYF. CDR3 bases: TGTGCCAGCAGCTTAGCTCCCGGGACAGCTGGAAACACCATATATTTT. Full variable domain (remainder filled in from reference TRBV7-8 and TRBJ1-3): GAGVSQSPRYKVAKRGQDVALRCDPISGHVSLFWYQQALGQGPEFLTYFQNEAQLDKSGLPSDRFFAERPEGSVSTLKIQRTQQEDSAVYLCASSLAPGTAGNTIYFGEGSWLTVV.

The chain links TRBV6-5 to TRBJ2-1; D might be TRBD1 (5 bases). CDR1 is MNHEY, CDR2 SVGAGI, per germline. Deletions cut 0 bases from V and 8 bases from J, with 11 bases between. The CDR3 contains 14 residues. In nucleotides, the CDR3 is TGTGCCAGCAGTTACTCTGCCAGGGCGGATGAGCAGTTCTTC. Translating it yields CASSYSARADEQFF.

The CDR3 DNA reads as TGTGCCAGCACCTCCGGAGTGCTGGGGGCCAAAAACATTCAGTACTTC. Translated: CASTSGVLGAKNIQYF. The chain employs TRBV28 and TRBJ2-4, with D unclear. Trimming cost V 7 bases and J 1 base, with 17 bases left between them. The CDR3 length is 16 residues. Germline CDR1 and CDR2: MDHEN and SYDVKM.

CDR3 coding DNA: TGCGCCAGCAGCTTGGATTGGGTGAACACTGAAGCTTTCTTT. It codes for CASSLDWVNTEAFF. V is TRBV5-1 and J is TRBJ1-1; no firm D call. Trimming cost V 0 bases and J 0 bases, with 6 bases left between them. The CDR3 is 14 residues long. CDR1 is SGHRS and CDR2 is YFSETQ in the germline V gene.

V gene TRBV30 combines with J gene TRBJ1-2; the D gene is possibly TRBD1 (5 bases). The germline V gene encodes CDR1 GTSNPN and CDR2 SVGIG (reference sequence). The CDR3 length is 15 residues. V was pared by 0 bases and J by 6 bases, with 17 bases between. The CDR3 nucleotides read TGTGCCTGGAGTGTACTAACAGCGGGGGGAGATGGCTACACCTTC. This encodes CAWSVLTAGGDGYTF.

The V and J genes are TRBV27 and TRBJ2-7; 8 positions agree with TRBD1. Germline loops: CDR1 MNHEY, CDR2 SMNVEV (reference sequence). V shed 7 bases and J 0 bases; nucleotides not matched to a gene: 17. The CDR3 is 18 amino acids. As DNA, the CDR3 is TGTGCCAGCACCGTCAGACTTACGACAGGGGTAAGCTCCTACGAGCAGTACTTC. The encoded protein is CASTVRLTTGVSSYEQYF.

The chain couples TRBV2 to TRBJ2-7; unclear D gene. The V gene lost 7 bases and the J gene lost 1 base, with 8 bases spanning the gap. The V gene's germline CDR1 is SNHLY and CDR2 FYNNEI. This CDR3 has 12 amino acids. CDR3 bases: TGTGCCAGCATAGGTCAGTCCTACGAGCAGTACTTC. It is translated as CASIGQSYEQYF.

The chain is built from TRBV12-3 or TRBV12-4 and TRBJ1-2; the D is unclear. The CDR3 is 12 amino acids. The V end was cut by 4 bases, the J end by 1 base, with 4 bases between. CDR3 nucleotides: TGTGCCAGCAGTTACGTTAACTATGGCTACACCTTC. This translates into CASSYVNYGYTF.

This chain uses TRBV2 with TRBJ1-5, with TRBD1 identical over 7 bases. The germline V gene has CDR1 SNHLY and CDR2 FYNNEI. The V and J ends lost 4 bases and 12 bases, in that order; junction bases with no gene match: 12. This CDR3 has 14 amino acids. DNA for the CDR3: TGTGCCAGCAGTGTGATACAGGGGCATGCGGTCCAGCATTTT. Residues: CASSVIQGHAVQHF.